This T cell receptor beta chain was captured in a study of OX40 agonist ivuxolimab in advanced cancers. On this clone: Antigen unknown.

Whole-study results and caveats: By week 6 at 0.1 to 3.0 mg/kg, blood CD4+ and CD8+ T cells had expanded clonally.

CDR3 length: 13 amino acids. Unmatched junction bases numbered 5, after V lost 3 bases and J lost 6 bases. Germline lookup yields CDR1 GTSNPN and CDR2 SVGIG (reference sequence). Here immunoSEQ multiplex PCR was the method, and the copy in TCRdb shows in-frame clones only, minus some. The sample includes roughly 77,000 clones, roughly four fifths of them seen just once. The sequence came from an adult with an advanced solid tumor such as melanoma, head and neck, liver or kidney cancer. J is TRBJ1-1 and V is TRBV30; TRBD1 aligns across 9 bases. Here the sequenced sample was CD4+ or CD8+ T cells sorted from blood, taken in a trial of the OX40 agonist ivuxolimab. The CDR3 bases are TGTGCCTGGAGGACAGGGGGTAGCGCTGAAGCTTTCTTT. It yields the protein CAWRTGGSAEAFF.